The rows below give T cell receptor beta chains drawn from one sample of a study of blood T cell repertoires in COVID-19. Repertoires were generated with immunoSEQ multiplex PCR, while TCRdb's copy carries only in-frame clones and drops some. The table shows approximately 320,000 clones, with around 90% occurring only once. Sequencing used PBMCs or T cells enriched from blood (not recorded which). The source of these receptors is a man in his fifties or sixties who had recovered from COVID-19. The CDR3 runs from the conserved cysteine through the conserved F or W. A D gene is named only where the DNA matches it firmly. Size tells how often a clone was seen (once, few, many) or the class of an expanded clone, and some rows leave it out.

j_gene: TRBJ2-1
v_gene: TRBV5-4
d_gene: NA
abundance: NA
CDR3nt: TGTGCCAGCAGCCGAATGAGCTCCTACAATGAGCAGTTCTTC
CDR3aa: CASSRMSSYNEQFF

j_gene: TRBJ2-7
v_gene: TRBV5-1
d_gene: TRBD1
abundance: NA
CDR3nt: TGCGCCAGCAGCTCGACAGGGGAGGACGAGCAGTACTTC
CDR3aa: CASSSTGEDEQYF

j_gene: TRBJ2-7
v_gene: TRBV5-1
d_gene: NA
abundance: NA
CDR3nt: TGCGCCAGCAGCTTGGCCGAAACAGTAAGCTCCTACGAGCAGTACTTC
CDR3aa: CASSLAETVSSYEQYF

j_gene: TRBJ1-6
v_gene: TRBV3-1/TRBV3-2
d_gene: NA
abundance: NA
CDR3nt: TGTGCCAGCAGCCAAGATTTCCTCTCACCCCTCCACTTT
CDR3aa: CASSQDFLSPLHF

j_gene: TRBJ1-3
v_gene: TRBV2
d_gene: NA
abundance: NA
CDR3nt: TGTGCCAGCACGGGGGGTCCCGGAAACACCATATATTTT
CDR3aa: CASTGGPGNTIYF

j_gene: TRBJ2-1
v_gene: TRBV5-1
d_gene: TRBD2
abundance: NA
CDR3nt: TGCGCCAGCAGTCCACCTGGCGGGGGGAACAATGAGCAGTTCTTC
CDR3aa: CASSPPGGGNNEQFF

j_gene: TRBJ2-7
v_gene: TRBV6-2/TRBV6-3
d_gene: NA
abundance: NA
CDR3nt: TGTGCCAGCAGTTACCCCGAAGCGGGCCTGCTCTACGAGCAGTACTTC
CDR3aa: CASSYPEAGLLYEQYF

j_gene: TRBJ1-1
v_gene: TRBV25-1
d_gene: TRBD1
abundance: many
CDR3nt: TGTGCCAGCAGACAGGGGGCGTTGGAAGCTTTCTTT
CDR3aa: CASRQGALEAFF

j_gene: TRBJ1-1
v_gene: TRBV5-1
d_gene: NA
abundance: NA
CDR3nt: TGCGCCAGCAGCTTGGTTTCGGTTAACACTGAAGCTTTCTTT
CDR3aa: CASSLVSVNTEAFF

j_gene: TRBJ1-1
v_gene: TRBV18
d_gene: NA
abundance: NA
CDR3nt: TGTGCCAGCTCACCTCGGGGGAACCAACTCTCGCGGGCTTTCTTT
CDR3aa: CASSPRGNQLSRAFF

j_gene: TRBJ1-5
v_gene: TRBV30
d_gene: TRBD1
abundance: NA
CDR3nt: TGTGCCTGGAGTGTAGGGACAGTCAATCAGCCCCAGCATTTT
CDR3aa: CAWSVGTVNQPQHF

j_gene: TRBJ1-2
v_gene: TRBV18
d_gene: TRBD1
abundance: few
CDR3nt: TGTGCCAGCTCACCCCGGGACAGGGTGGGCGGCTACACCTTC
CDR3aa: CASSPRDRVGGYTF

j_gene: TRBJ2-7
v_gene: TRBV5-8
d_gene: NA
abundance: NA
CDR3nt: TGTGCCAGCAGCTTACTTACTAGTCTCAACGAGCAGTACTTC
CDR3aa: CASSLLTSLNEQYF

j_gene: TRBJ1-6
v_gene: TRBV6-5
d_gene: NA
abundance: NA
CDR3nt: TGTGCCAGCACAACGGGGGGCTCGGATTCACCCCTCCACTTT
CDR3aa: CASTTGGSDSPLHF

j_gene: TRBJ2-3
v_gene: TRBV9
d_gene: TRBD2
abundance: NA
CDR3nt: TGTGCCAGCAGCACGCTAGCGGGAGGATCGACAGATACGCAGTATTTT
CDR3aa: CASSTLAGGSTDTQYF

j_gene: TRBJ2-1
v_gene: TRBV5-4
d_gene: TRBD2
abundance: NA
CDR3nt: TGTGCCAGCAGCCCGAGGACTAGCGGGAGTGGGAATGAGCAGTTCTTC
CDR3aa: CASSPRTSGSGNEQFF

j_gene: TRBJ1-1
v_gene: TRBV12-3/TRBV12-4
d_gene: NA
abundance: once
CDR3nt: TGTGCCAGCACCACAGATACCAACACTGAAGCTTTCTTT
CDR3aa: CASTTDTNTEAFF

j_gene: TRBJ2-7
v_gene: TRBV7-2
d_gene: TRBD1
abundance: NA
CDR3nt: TGTGCCAGCAGCTCAACAGGGGGCGCCCGGTACGAGCAGTACTTC
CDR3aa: CASSSTGGARYEQYF

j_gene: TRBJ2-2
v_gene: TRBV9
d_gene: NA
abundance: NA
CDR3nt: TGTGCCAGCAGCGTAGCCCCTAGTACATCCCCCGGGGAGCTGTTTTTT
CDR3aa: CASSVAPSTSPGELFF

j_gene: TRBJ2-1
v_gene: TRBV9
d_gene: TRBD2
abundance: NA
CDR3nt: TGTGCCAGCAGCGTAGGGAGCGGGACCTTCAATGAGCAGTTCTTC
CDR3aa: CASSVGSGTFNEQFF

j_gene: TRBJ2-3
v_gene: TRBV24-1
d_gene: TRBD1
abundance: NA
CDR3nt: TGTGCCACCAGTGATTCTGGCAGGGGGACAGATACGCAGTATTTT
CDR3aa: CATSDSGRGTDTQYF

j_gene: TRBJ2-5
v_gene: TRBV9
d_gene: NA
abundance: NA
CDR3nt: TGTGCCAGCAGCTTCAGAGGAGGGGTTCGGGAGACCCAGTACTTC
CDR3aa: CASSFRGGVRETQYF

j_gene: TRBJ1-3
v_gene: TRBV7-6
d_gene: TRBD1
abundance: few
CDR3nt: TGTGCCATTAGGGGGGCAGGGGGCTTTGGAAACACCATATATTTT
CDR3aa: CAIRGAGGFGNTIYF

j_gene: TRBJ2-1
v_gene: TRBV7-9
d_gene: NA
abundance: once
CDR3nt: TGTGCCAGCAGCTTAGTCAGTGTTTTTGGGAGGAGCTCCTACAATGAGCAGTTCTTC
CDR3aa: CASSLVSVFGRSSYNEQFF

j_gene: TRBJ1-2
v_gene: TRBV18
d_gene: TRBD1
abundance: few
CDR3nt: TGTGCCAGCTCACCACCGAATGGTCAGGGGGTTATGGGCTACACCTTC
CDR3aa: CASSPPNGQGVMGYTF

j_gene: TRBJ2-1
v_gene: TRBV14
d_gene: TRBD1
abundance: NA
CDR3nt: TGTGCCAGCAGCCAGGCTGGACAGGGAATCTACAATGAGCAGTTCTTC
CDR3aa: CASSQAGQGIYNEQFF

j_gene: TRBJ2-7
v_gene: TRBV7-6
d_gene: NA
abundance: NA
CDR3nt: TGTGCCAGCAGCCATGGGGGGGCTAGCGATGGATACGAGCAGTACTTC
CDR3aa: CASSHGGASDGYEQYF

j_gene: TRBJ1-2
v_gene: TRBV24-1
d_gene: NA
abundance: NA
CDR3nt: TGTGCCACCAGTGATGGGCCGCCGTTGGGCTACACCTTC
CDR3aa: CATSDGPPLGYTF

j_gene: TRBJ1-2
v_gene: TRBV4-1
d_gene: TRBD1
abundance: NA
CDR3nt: TGCGCCAGCAGCCGACCTAGGGGACAGGGGGCCGACTATGGCTACACCTTC
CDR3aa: CASSRPRGQGADYGYTF

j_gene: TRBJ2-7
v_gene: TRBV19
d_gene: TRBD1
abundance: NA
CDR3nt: TGTGCCAGTAGTATAGGCGGGACAGGGGTCCCCTACGAGCAGTACTTC
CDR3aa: CASSIGGTGVPYEQYF

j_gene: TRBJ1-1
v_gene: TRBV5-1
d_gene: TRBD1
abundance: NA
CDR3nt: TGCGCCAGCAGCGGGGGACAGGGGCGAACTGAAGCTTTCTTT
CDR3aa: CASSGGQGRTEAFF

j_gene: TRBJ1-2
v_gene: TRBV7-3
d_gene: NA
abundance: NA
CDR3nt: TGTGCCAGCAGCTTAACGGCGCAAAACAGTGGATACTATGGCTACACCTTC
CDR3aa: CASSLTAQNSGYYGYTF

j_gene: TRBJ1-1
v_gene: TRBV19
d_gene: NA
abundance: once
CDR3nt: TGTGCCAGTAGTATTTCAGCTAGAATGAACACTGAAGCTTTCTTT
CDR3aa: CASSISARMNTEAFF

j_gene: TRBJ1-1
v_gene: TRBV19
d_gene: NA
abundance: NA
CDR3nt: TGTGCCAGTAGTACAACGTATGCCAGACTCTACACGAACACTGAAGCTTTCTTT
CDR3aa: CASSTTYARLYTNTEAFF

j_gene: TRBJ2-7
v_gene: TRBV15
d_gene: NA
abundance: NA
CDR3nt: TGTGCCACCAGCAGAGATGGTCGGGGGTACCACGAGCAGTACTTC
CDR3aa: CATSRDGRGYHEQYF

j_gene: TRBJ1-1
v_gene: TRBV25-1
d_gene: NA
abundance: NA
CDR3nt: TGTGCCAGCAGTGAATTCCGGACAGCAGAAGCTTTCTTT
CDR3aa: CASSEFRTAEAFF

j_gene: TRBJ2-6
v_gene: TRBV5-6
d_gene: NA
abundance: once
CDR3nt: TGTGCCAGCGGGTACAGCTCTGGGGCCAACGTCCTGACTTTC
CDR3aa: CASGYSSGANVLTF

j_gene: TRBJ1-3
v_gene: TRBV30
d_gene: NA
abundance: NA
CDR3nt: TGTGCCTGGAGACTAGACGGGAGAACGGCCATATATTTT
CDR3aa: CAWRLDGRTAIYF

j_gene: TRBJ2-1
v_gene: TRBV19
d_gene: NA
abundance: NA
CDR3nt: TGTGCCAGTAGTATTTCTTTCTTACGGTACAATGAGCAGTTCTTC
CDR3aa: CASSISFLRYNEQFF

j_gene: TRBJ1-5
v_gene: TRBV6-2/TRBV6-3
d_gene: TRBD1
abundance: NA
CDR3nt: TGTGCCATCAGTAGGGGACAGAGCAATCAGCCCCAGCATTTT
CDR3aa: CAISRGQSNQPQHF

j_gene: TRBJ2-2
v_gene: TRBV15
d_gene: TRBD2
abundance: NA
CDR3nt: TGTGCCACCAGTTGGAATCTAGCGGAGGGCACCGGGGAGCTGTTTTTT
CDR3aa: CATSWNLAEGTGELFF

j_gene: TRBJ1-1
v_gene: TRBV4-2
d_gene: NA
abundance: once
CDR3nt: TGTGCCAGCAGCCAGCCGGCGGGGAGCGCCGGGGTCGCTGAAGCTTTCTTT
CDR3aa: CASSQPAGSAGVAEAFF

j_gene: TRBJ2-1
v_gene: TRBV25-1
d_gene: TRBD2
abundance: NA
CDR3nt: TGTGCCAGCAGTGACCCGGGACTAGCGAACAATGAGCAGTTCTTC
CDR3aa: CASSDPGLANNEQFF

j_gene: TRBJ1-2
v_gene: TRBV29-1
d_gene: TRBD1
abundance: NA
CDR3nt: TGCAGCGTTGAAGATGGGGACAGGGCGGGCTACACCTTC
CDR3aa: CSVEDGDRAGYTF

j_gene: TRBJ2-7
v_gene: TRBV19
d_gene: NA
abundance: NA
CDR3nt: TGTGCCAGTAGTACGTTCAACAGGGTTCCGGGTGAGCAGTACTTC
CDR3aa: CASSTFNRVPGEQYF

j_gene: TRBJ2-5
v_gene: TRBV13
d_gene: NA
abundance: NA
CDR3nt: TGTGCCAGCAGCTTCACAGGAGTACAAGAGACCCAGTACTTC
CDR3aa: CASSFTGVQETQYF

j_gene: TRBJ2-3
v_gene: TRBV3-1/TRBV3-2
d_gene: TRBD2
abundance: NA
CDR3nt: TGTGCCAGCAGCCAAGACCGACTAGCGGGACGCACAGATACGCAGTATTTT
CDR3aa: CASSQDRLAGRTDTQYF

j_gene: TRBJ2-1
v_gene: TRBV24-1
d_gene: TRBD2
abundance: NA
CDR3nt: TGTGCCACCAGTCTGGGAAGCGGGAGTCTAAATGAGCAGTTCTTC
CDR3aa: CATSLGSGSLNEQFF

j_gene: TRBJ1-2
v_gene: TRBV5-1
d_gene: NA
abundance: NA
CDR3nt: TGCGCCAGCAGCTTGGACATGGGGGCGCGGTATGGCTACACCTTC
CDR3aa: CASSLDMGARYGYTF

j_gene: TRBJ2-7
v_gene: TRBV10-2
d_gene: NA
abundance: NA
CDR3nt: TGCGCCAGCAGTGAGTCGATGGCGGCGGGATTTTACGAGCAGTACTTC
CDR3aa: CASSESMAAGFYEQYF

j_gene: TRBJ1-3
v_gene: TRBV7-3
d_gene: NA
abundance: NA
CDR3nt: TGTGCCAGCAGCTTACATCCGGGTGGAAACACCATATATTTT
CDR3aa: CASSLHPGGNTIYF